These 5 T cell receptor beta chains were all obtained from the same sample, sequenced in a study of blood T cell repertoires in COVID-19. Sequencing used immunoSEQ multiplex PCR; TCRdb keeps in-frame clones, though not all of them. This table holds approximately 200,000 clones, 75% to 90% found once. Sequencing input: PBMCs or T cells enriched from blood (not recorded which). These receptors all come from a woman younger than 35 in a cohort exposed to, infected with or recovered from COVID-19 (not recorded which).

This rearrangement joins TRBV24-1 to TRBJ1-5; possibly TRBD1 for D (6 bases). The CDR3 extends over 16 amino acids. Germline CDR1 and CDR2: KGHDR and SFDVKD. V lost 4 bases to trimming and J lost 0 bases, with 12 bases between them. CDR3 DNA sequence: TGTGCCACCAGTGACCCAGGGGCTGATAGCAATCAGCCCCAGCATTTT. Translation: CATSDPGADSNQPQHF.

This rearrangement joins TRBV2 to TRBJ1-3, with TRBD1 as a possible D gene (5 bases). The germline gives CDR1 SNHLY, CDR2 FYNNEI. V lost 3 bases, J lost 5 bases, and 8 bases lay in between. There are 13 residues in the CDR3. CDR3 sequence: CASSEQGRNTIYF. For the CDR3, the DNA is TGTGCCAGCAGTGAGCAGGGCAGAAACACCATATATTTT.

The rearrangement uses TRBV19 and TRBJ1-4; D call uncertain. Germline CDR1 reads LNHDA; CDR2 reads SQIVND (reference sequence). V gave up 7 bases and J gave up 0 bases, with 9 bases separating them. This CDR3 is 14 amino acids long. CDR3 region: CASKGVATNEKLFF. CDR3 DNA: TGTGCCAGTAAAGGAGTTGCAACTAATGAAAAACTGTTTTTT.

The CDR3 here is CASSGGQGAAGYTF. CDR3 nucleotides: TGTGCCAGCAGTGGCGGACAGGGGGCGGCGGGCTACACCTTC. The chain combines TRBV25-1 with TRBJ1-2, with TRBD1 matching over 11 bases. In germline, CDR1 is MGHDK, CDR2 SYGVNS. This CDR3 is built from 14 residues. The V gene end was trimmed by 4 bases and the J gene end by 8 bases; junction bases not matched to a gene: 6.

The chain joins TRBV3-1 (or the pseudogene TRBV3-2) to TRBJ2-5; 10 bases are shared with TRBD2. There are 14 residues in the CDR3. Germline CDR1 and CDR2: LGHDT and YNNKEL (reference sequence). V was pared by 4 bases and J by 5 bases, with 4 bases of the junction left unmatched. CDR3 loop: CASSPSGGAETQYF. Written as DNA, the CDR3 is TGTGCCAGCAGCCCTAGCGGGGGAGCGGAGACCCAGTACTTC.